One and the same sample provided the 21 T cell receptor beta chains below, sequenced in a study of spatial heterogeneity in lung cancer. Time point indicated: sample taken at primary tumor resection. The antigens for these receptors are not known. General study results and limits: Counts of expanded alpha and beta TCRs within tumors tracked the tumor nonsynonymous mutation count.

In TCRdb, the 5' RACE reads were re-called with MiXCR into one record per CDR3 protein. The repertoire includes just over 8,000 distinct CDR3 sequences, over 8.5% of them detected once, and roughly 12% sits in the top ten. The specimen was lung tumor tissue, collected at surgery. The origin of the receptors is a male donor with early-stage non-small cell lung cancer.

This clonotype has ten or more counts. The chain joins TRBV25-1 to TRBJ1-2; 11 nucleotides align to TRBD1. The CDR3 runs to 16 residues. Germline assignment: CDR1 MGHDK and CDR2 SYGVNS. V trimming: 2 bases; J trimming: 4 bases; junction bases outside the gene matches: 6. CDR3 DNA: TGTGCCAGCAGTGAACCGGGACAGGGGGTTACCTATGGCTACACCTTC. This encodes CASSEPGQGVTYGYTF.

The chain combines TRBV7-8 with TRBJ2-5; D is perhaps TRBD1 (6 bases). The CDR3 runs 11 residues. The germline V gene encodes CDR1 SGHVS and CDR2 FQNEAQ. Trimming removed 8 bases at V and 5 bases at J, with 9 bases between. The CDR3 DNA is TGTGCCAGCGTAGGACAGGAGACCCAGTACTTC. Its translation: CASVGQETQYF.

Relative to its sample, this clonotype is medium-sized. The junction differs from germline at one of its ends, possibly a read error. The chain carries TRBV6-1 and TRBJ1-1; D remains unclear. The CDR3 runs 12 residues. Germline V gives CDR1 MNHNS, CDR2 SASEGT. The CDR3 DNA reads as TGTGCCAGCATATCAGTGAACCCTGAAGCTTTCTTT. It specifies CASISVNPEAFF.

By sample fraction, this clonotype is medium-sized (0.01 to 0.1%). J is TRBJ2-3 and V is TRBV9; 7 positions match TRBD1. Germline loops: CDR1 SGDLS, CDR2 YYNGEE. J lost 6 bases, V lost 3 bases, and 13 bases had no gene match. CDR3 length: 16 amino acids. CDR3 protein: CASSEGTADYGDTQYF. Here the CDR3 DNA reads TGTGCCAGCAGCGAGGGGACAGCCGACTACGGGGATACGCAGTATTTT.

There are many counts of this clonotype. The V call is TRBV6-5, the J call TRBJ2-1, with D perhaps matching TRBD2 (6 bases). CDR1 is MNHEY and CDR2 is SVGAGI in the germline V gene. V was pared by 6 bases and J by 9 bases, with 12 bases between. CDR3 length: 12 amino acids. CDR3 residues: CASSLGGGEQFF. The CDR3 DNA is TGTGCCAGCAGCCTGGGAGGTGGTGAGCAGTTCTTC.

This clonotype showed up many times. This rearrangement joins TRBV2 to TRBJ2-3; D gene ambiguous. The CDR3 totals 16 residues. Germline CDR1 SNHLY, CDR2 FYNNEI. Trimming took 5 bases from V and 0 from J, leaving 15 bases between them. The CDR3 region has the DNA TGTGCCAGCAGTCACACGGCAGCTTATAGCACAGATACGCAGTATTTT. Its protein product is CASSHTAAYSTDTQYF.

This clonotype is medium-sized by share. The chain has TRBV12-3 or TRBV12-4 and TRBJ2-3; TRBD2 agrees at 7 bases. The CDR3 is 15 residues long. Losses at the gene ends were 6 bases for V and 0 bases for J; bases not matched to a gene: 6. The CDR3 loop is CASRPSGTSTDTQYF. The CDR3 DNA follows: TGTGCCAGCAGGCCTAGCGGTACTAGCACAGATACGCAGTATTTT.

The sample holds many counts of this clonotype. The chain uses TRBV5-6 and TRBJ2-3; D is tentatively TRBD1 or TRBD2 (5 bases each). The germline V gene has CDR1 SGHDT and CDR2 YYEEEE. CDR3 size: 15 residues. Trimming removed 0 bases at V and 9 bases at J, with 17 bases between. CDR3 in amino acids: CASSLDRGWDTTQYF. The CDR3 bases are TGTGCCAGCAGCTTGGACCGGGGCTGGGATACGACGCAGTATTTT.

This clonotype was counted at least ten times. The V and J genes are TRBV7-8 and TRBJ2-5; possible D gene TRBD1, 7 bases. CDR3 length equals 14 residues. The V and J ends lost 5 bases and 5 bases respectively, with 15 bases between them. CDR1 and CDR2 (germline): SGHVS, FQNEAQ. The CDR3 coding sequence is TGTGCCAGCAGCCCTAAGACAGGGAGGGAGACCCAGTACTTC. It yields the protein CASSPKTGRETQYF.

Ten or more counts support this clonotype. The V call is TRBV6-1, the J call TRBJ2-7; unclear D gene. The CDR3 length is 12 residues. V lost 6 bases and J lost 2, with 8 bases in between. CDR1 is MNHNS and CDR2 is SASEGT in the germline V gene. The DNA for the CDR3 is TGTGCCAGCAGCCAAGAGCCCTACGAGCAGTACGTC. Its translation: CASSQEPYEQYV.

This clonotype occurred once. The chain carries TRBV11-2 and TRBJ2-7; D is unclear. Germline V gene sequence: CDR1 SGHAT, CDR2 FQNNGV. Trimming removed 5 bases at V and 7 bases at J, with 15 bases between. This CDR3 has 13 residues. The CDR3 region has the DNA TGTGCCAGCAGCACCGACCTAATCGGGGAGCAGTACTTC. Translated, it gives CASSTDLIGEQYF.

This clonotype was counted at least ten times. The CDR3 spells CASSLLSGGAGTQYF. As DNA, the CDR3 is TGTGCCAGCAGTTTGCTTAGCGGGGGGGCGGGTACGCAGTATTTT. The chain has TRBV6-6 and TRBJ2-3; TRBD2 matches 11 bases. Losses at the gene ends were 4 bases for V and 8 bases for J; bases not matched to a gene: 8. Germline assignment: CDR1 MNHNY and CDR2 SVGAGI (reference sequence). The length of the CDR3 is 15 residues.

This chain uses TRBV20-1 with TRBJ1-5; 7 bases fit TRBD1. J gave up 2 bases and V 7 bases, and 20 bases lay outside the gene matches. The CDR3 is 18 amino acids. Per the germline V gene, CDR1 is DFQATT and CDR2 is SNEGSKA (reference sequence). CDR3 loop: CSGRRGGTGVVGNQPQHF. The DNA of the CDR3 is TGCAGTGGAAGGAGGGGGGGAACAGGGGTCGTGGGCAATCAGCCCCAGCATTTT.

This sequence joins TRBV5-1 and TRBJ2-3; TRBD2 matches 8 bases. CDR3 size: 15 residues. The V and J ends lost 4 bases and 2 bases, in that order; junction bases with no gene match: 6. From germline, CDR1 is SGHRS and CDR2 YFSETQ. CDR3 coding DNA: TGCGCCAGCAGCGAGGGACTAGACCTCACAGATACGCAGTATTTT. Its translation is CASSEGLDLTDTQYF.

Ten or more counts support this clonotype. The rearrangement links TRBV12-3 or TRBV12-4 to TRBJ1-2, with TRBD1 as a possible D gene (5 bases). The CDR3 spans 14 residues. Trimming took 2 bases from V and 8 from J, leaving 15 bases between them. CDR3 coding DNA: TGTGCCAGCAGTTTATACCTTTATCAGGGAGGCTACACCTTC. Translation: CASSLYLYQGGYTF.

In its sample, this clonotype ranks as medium-sized (0.01 to 0.1%). The chain combines TRBV7-2 with TRBJ2-5, with TRBD2 identical over 11 bases. The CDR3 runs to 14 residues. With 5 bases clipped from V and 7 bases from J, the junction kept 6 bases outside the gene matches. Germline V CDR1 and CDR2: SGHTA, FQGNSA. CDR3 loop: CASSKEGLAATQYF. CDR3 nucleotide sequence: TGTGCCAGCAGCAAAGAGGGACTAGCGGCGACCCAGTACTTC.

There are many counts of this clonotype. The rearrangement joins TRBV5-1 to TRBJ2-7; D remains ambiguous. This CDR3 is 12 amino acids long. Germline CDR1 SGHRS, CDR2 YFSETQ. Trimming cost V 1 base and J 5 bases, with 7 bases left between them. The CDR3 protein is CASSLQYHEQYF. The DNA for the CDR3 is TGCGCCAGCAGCTTGCAGTACCACGAGCAGTACTTC.

In its sample, this clonotype was seen many times. The genes are TRBV2 and TRBJ1-2, with 11 bases identical to TRBD1. The CDR3 has 15 residues. J lost 5 bases, V lost 5 bases, and 7 bases had no gene match. Germline-derived CDR1 and CDR2 are SNHLY and FYNNEI. This CDR3 is CASSSPGQGAYGYTF. Here the CDR3 DNA reads TGTGCCAGCAGTTCGCCCGGACAGGGGGCGTATGGCTACACCTTC.

This clonotype was counted many times. The rearrangement joins TRBV5-4 to TRBJ1-2; the match to TRBD1 covers 7 bases. In germline, CDR1 is SGHNT, CDR2 YYREEE (reference sequence). The CDR3 totals 17 residues. Trimming cost V 0 bases and J 5 bases; bases outside gene matches: 13. For the CDR3, the DNA is TGTGCCAGCAGCTTGGGACAGGGACTCTTCTCAAATTATGGCTACACCTTC. This gives the protein CASSLGQGLFSNYGYTF.

This clonotype was observed at least ten times. The chain has TRBV4-1 and TRBJ1-2; 9 bases line up with TRBD1. V trimming: 2 bases; J trimming: 4 bases; junction bases outside the gene matches: 14. Germline V gene data show CDR1 as MGHRA and CDR2 as YSYEKL. The CDR3 contains 18 residues. The CDR3 DNA reads as TGCGCCAGCAGCCAAAATGCCGAACCCGGGACAGGGCTCTATGGCTACACCTTC. Protein product: CASSQNAEPGTGLYGYTF.

The sample holds many counts of this clonotype. This chain uses TRBV2 with TRBJ2-4; D is ambiguous. V was cut by 0 bases and J by 7 bases, with 7 bases left in between. Per germline, CDR1 SNHLY and CDR2 FYNNEI. CDR3 size: 13 residues. The CDR3 spells CASSEARANIQYF. Here the CDR3 DNA reads TGTGCCAGCAGTGAAGCGAGAGCTAACATTCAGTACTTC.